The 32 T cell receptor beta chains presented below share a single source sample, sequenced in a study of shared clonotypes between healthy human individuals. This table comes from immunoSEQ multiplex PCR, and its TCRdb copy is limited to in-frame clones, with some not included. Here the sample spans about 2.1 million clones, 80% to 95% being singletons. Terminally differentiated effector memory CD45RA+ cells were excluded from the naive CD8 cells, which were CD45RO-negative and positively selected for CCR7. Sequencing was carried out using naive CD8+ T cells from PBMCs. These receptors were taken from a man aged 18 to 30 in good health. Some clones in this sample may be carry-over from other donors' samples.

This rearrangement joins TRBV4-1 to TRBJ2-3; the D gene is possibly TRBD1 (6 bases). Germline CDR1 MGHRA, CDR2 YSYEKL. V gave up 5 bases and J gave up 0 bases, with 12 bases separating them. This CDR3 region has 15 residues. The CDR3 region has the DNA TGCGCCAGCAGCAACAGGGTCAGTAGCACAGATACGCAGTATTTT. Encoded protein: CASSNRVSSTDTQYF.

The rearrangement links TRBV11-2 to TRBJ2-7; weak D call: TRBD1 (5 bases). This CDR3 is built from 15 residues. CDR1 is SGHAT, CDR2 FQNNGV, per germline. Trimming cost V 3 bases and J 0 bases, with 12 bases left between them. CDR3 sequence (DNA): TGTGCCAGCAGCTTGGGTAAGGGGCCCTCCTACGAGCAGTACTTC. Translated, it gives CASSLGKGPSYEQYF.

The J gene is TRBJ1-1, the V gene TRBV7-9; no definite D call. The CDR3 covers 12 residues. V was trimmed by 4 bases and J by 11 bases, leaving 14 bases between them. Germline-derived CDR1 and CDR2 are SEHNR and FQNEAQ (reference sequence). DNA for the CDR3: TGTGCCAGCAGCTCGGGCCGGCTCGACGCTTTCTTT. Translating gives CASSSGRLDAFF.

The chain carries TRBV19 and TRBJ1-5; 8 bases are shared with TRBD1. Losses at the gene ends were 3 bases for V and 0 bases for J; bases not matched to a gene: 10. CDR1 is LNHDA, CDR2 SQIVND, per germline (reference sequence). The CDR3 consists of 18 residues. The CDR3 spells CASSIRTGLFDSNQPQHF. The CDR3, as DNA: TGTGCCAGTAGTATCCGGACAGGGCTCTTCGATAGCAATCAGCCCCAGCATTTT.

The rearrangement joins TRBV6-1 to TRBJ2-7; 15 bases map to TRBD2. The germline V gene encodes CDR1 MNHNS and CDR2 SASEGT. The CDR3 runs 20 residues. J gave up 6 bases and V 4 bases, and 19 bases lay outside the gene matches. Here the CDR3 DNA reads TGTGCCAGCAGTGGGACTAGCGGGAGGGCTCCTCTCCCGGGAATGGGCGAGCAGTACTTC. Translating it yields CASSGTSGRAPLPGMGEQYF.

This chain links TRBV7-9 with TRBJ2-5, with D possibly matching TRBD1 (6 bases). This CDR3 spans 18 amino acids. The V end lost 6 bases, the J end lost 5 bases, and 28 bases lay between the germline ends. The germline gives CDR1 SEHNR, CDR2 FQNEAQ (reference sequence). Here the CDR3 reads CASSLPPARDTGWETQYF. The CDR3 region has the DNA TGTGCCAGCAGTCTACCCCCTGCCCGGGACACTGGCTGGGAGACCCAGTACTTC. Full variable domain (missing parts from reference TRBV7-9 and TRBJ2-5): DTGVSQNPRHKITKRGQNVTFRCDPISEHNRLYWYRQTLGQGPEFLTYFQNEAQLEKSRLLSDRFSAERPKGSFSTLEIQRTEQGDSAMYLCASSLPPARDTGWETQYFGPGTRLLVL.

The chain uses TRBV28 and TRBJ2-5; the D gene could be TRBD1 or TRBD2 (5 bases each). In germline, CDR1 is MDHEN, CDR2 SYDVKM. This CDR3 has 15 residues. Between the trimmed V and J ends, which lost 7 bases and 1 base, there was a span of 16 bases. CDR3 in amino acids: CASNLSPGPQETQYF. The CDR3 DNA reads TGTGCCAGCAATCTTTCCCCGGGGCCCCAAGAGACCCAGTACTTC.

V gene TRBV9 combines with J gene TRBJ1-4; D is ambiguous. Looked up from germline, CDR1 is SGDLS and CDR2 is YYNGEE. V gave up 0 bases and J gave up 7 bases, with 10 bases separating them. The CDR3 is 14 residues long. The CDR3 DNA reads as TGTGCCAGCAGCGTAGAGGGAGGGCCTGAAAAACTGTTTTTT. This codes for CASSVEGGPEKLFF.

The chain employs TRBV28 and TRBJ2-5; TRBD1 matches at 8 bases. The CDR3 consists of 16 residues. V shed 5 bases and J 2 bases; nucleotides not matched to a gene: 10. Germline loops: CDR1 MDHEN, CDR2 SYDVKM. The CDR3 region is CASSQTPGQVQETQYF. The CDR3 coding sequence is TGTGCCAGCAGTCAGACCCCGGGACAGGTACAAGAGACCCAGTACTTC. Drawing the rest from reference TRBV28 and TRBJ2-5, the complete variable domain is DVKVTQSSRYLVKRTGEKVFLECVQDMDHENMFWYRQDPGLGLRLIYFSYDVKMKEKGDIPEGYSVSREKKERFSLILESASTNQTSMYLCASSQTPGQVQETQYFGPGTRLLVL.

The chain links TRBV27 to TRBJ2-1; D is possibly TRBD2 (5 bases). Germline lookup yields CDR1 MNHEY and CDR2 SMNVEV (reference sequence). Trimming removed 3 bases at V and 6 bases at J, with 9 bases between. The CDR3 has 13 amino acids. The DNA of the CDR3 is TGTGCCAGCAGTTTCTGGCGGGCCAATGAGCAGTTCTTC. This sequence encodes CASSFWRANEQFF.

J is TRBJ2-1 and V is TRBV11-2; 9 bases map to TRBD2. In germline, CDR1 is SGHAT, CDR2 FQNNGV. The CDR3 is 17 amino acids. Trimming removed 4 bases from V and 0 bases from J; junction bases left unmatched: 7. The CDR3 here is CASSSGLARSSYNEQFF. DNA of the CDR3: TGTGCCAGCAGCTCCGGACTAGCGCGAAGCTCCTACAATGAGCAGTTCTTC.

The genes are TRBV7-9 and TRBJ2-2, with 15 bases aligning to TRBD2. Looked up from germline, CDR1 is SEHNR and CDR2 is FQNEAQ (reference sequence). This CDR3 has 18 residues. The trim removed 5 bases at V and 1 base at J, leaving 5 bases unmatched. The chain's CDR3 is CASSPGTSGGRNTGELFF. In DNA, the CDR3 is TGTGCCAGCAGCCCCGGGACTAGCGGGGGGCGGAACACCGGGGAGCTGTTTTTT. Full variable domain (rest looked up from reference TRBV7-9 and TRBJ2-2): DTGVSQNPRHKITKRGQNVTFRCDPISEHNRLYWYRQTLGQGPEFLTYFQNEAQLEKSRLLSDRFSAERPKGSFSTLEIQRTEQGDSAMYLCASSPGTSGGRNTGELFFGEGSRLTVL.

As for this clone: The sample has other DNA sequences that encode this CDR3 too. V gene TRBV10-1 combines with J gene TRBJ2-1; D gene ambiguous. CDR1 is WNHNN, CDR2 SYGVQD, per germline (reference sequence). The CDR3 contains 12 residues. Trimming cost V 0 bases and J 7 bases, with 4 bases left between them. The CDR3, as DNA: TGCGCCAGCAGTGAGTCTTTGAATGAGCAGTTCTTC. Translating it yields CASSESLNEQFF.

This chain uses TRBV7-8 with TRBJ2-7; a weak D match, TRBD2 (6 bases). V lost 5 bases and J 8 bases, leaving 13 bases between the germline ends. Germline assignment: CDR1 SGHVS and CDR2 FQNEAQ. The CDR3 consists of 12 residues. CDR3 sequence: CASSRGGVKQYF. As DNA, the CDR3 is TGTGCCAGCAGCAGAGGCGGGGTGAAGCAGTACTTC.

J is TRBJ2-5 and V is TRBV5-1; a weak D match, TRBD1 (6 bases). The CDR3 is 16 amino acids. V lost 0 bases and J 4 bases, leaving 16 bases between the germline ends. Germline V gene sequence: CDR1 SGHRS, CDR2 YFSETQ. The CDR3 region has the DNA TGCGCCAGCAGCTTGGCGCGAGGAGACAGGACAGAGACCCAGTACTTC. This gives the protein CASSLARGDRTETQYF.

This clone is a singleton in its sample. J is TRBJ2-7 and V is TRBV9, with D possibly matching TRBD1 (8 bases). CDR1 SGDLS and CDR2 YYNGEE come from the germline V gene. The CDR3 is 14 amino acids. With 4 bases removed from V and 1 base from J, the gap between germline ends came to 12 bases. The CDR3 here is CASSTGGESYEQYF. For the CDR3, the DNA is TGTGCCAGCAGCACAGGGGGGGAGTCCTACGAGCAGTACTTC.

The J gene is TRBJ2-4, the V gene TRBV27; 7 bases match TRBD2. Trimming at V came to 4 bases and at J to 8 bases, leaving 5 bases not matched to a gene. This CDR3 has 13 amino acids. Germline lookup yields CDR1 MNHEY and CDR2 SMNVEV (reference sequence). The CDR3 loop reads CASSYSGWDIQYF. In nucleotides, the CDR3 is TGTGCCAGCAGTTATAGCGGGTGGGACATTCAGTACTTC.

The chain links TRBV21-1 to TRBJ1-1. TRBV21-1 is tagged as a pseudogene. CDR3 length: 16 residues. CDR3 DNA: TGTGCCAGCAGCAAAGGTACGTTGGACGGCGGTTACGAAGCTTTCTTT. This translates into CASSKGTLDGGYEAFF.

This sequence joins TRBV27 and TRBJ2-7; 13 bases match TRBD2. Germline V gene lookup returns CDR1 MNHEY and CDR2 SMNVEV (reference sequence). The J segment lost 7 bases and the V segment lost 5 bases, leaving 14 bases of the junction unmatched. The CDR3 sequence is 17 residues long. In nucleotides, the CDR3 is TGTGCCAGCAGTGGAAGGACTAGCGGGAGCGCCTCGCGTGAGCAGTACTTC. It codes for CASSGRTSGSASREQYF.

This rearrangement joins TRBV7-9 to TRBJ2-3, with D perhaps matching TRBD1 (6 bases). Germline values: CDR1 SEHNR, CDR2 FQNEAQ (reference sequence). The CDR3 is made up of 13 amino acids. V was trimmed by 5 bases and J by 5 bases, leaving 11 bases between them. This CDR3 is CASSRKGGDTQYF. The DNA for the CDR3 is TGTGCCAGCAGCCGGAAAGGGGGAGATACGCAGTATTTT.

This chain uses TRBV10-3 with TRBJ2-1; a weak D match, TRBD1 (6 bases). Trimming took 0 bases from V and 1 from J, leaving 19 bases between them. The germline V gene has CDR1 ENHRY and CDR2 SYGVKD. The CDR3 has 19 residues. CDR3 in DNA: TGTGCCATCAGTGAGTCGATCAAAGGACAGTGGAAGTCCTACAATGAGCAGTTCTTC. It encodes CAISESIKGQWKSYNEQFF.

The chain carries TRBV9 and TRBJ2-7; a weak D match, TRBD2 (5 bases). This CDR3 comprises 19 residues. Germline V lookup: CDR1 SGDLS, CDR2 YYNGEE. V lost 0 bases to trimming and J lost 2 bases, with 24 bases between them. CDR3 in amino acids: CASSVERRESIPTPYEQYF. The CDR3 region has the DNA TGTGCCAGCAGCGTAGAACGAAGGGAGTCTATTCCGACCCCCTACGAGCAGTACTTC. The whole variable domain, remainder taken from reference TRBV9 and TRBJ2-7, is DSGVTQTPKHLITATGQRVTLRCSPRSGDLSVYWYQQSLDQGLQFLIQYYNGEERAKGNILERFSAQQFPDLHSELNLSSLELGDSALYFCASSVERRESIPTPYEQYFGPGTRLTVT.

This clone appeared once. Other DNA sequences in this sample translate to the same CDR3. V usage is TRBV4-1 and J usage is TRBJ1-5; D uncertain. The germline V gene has CDR1 MGHRA and CDR2 YSYEKL. The V and J ends lost 3 bases and 6 bases respectively, with 6 bases between them. CDR3 size: 12 residues. CDR3 loop: CASSQGSQPQHF. Written as DNA, the CDR3 is TGCGCCAGCAGCCAGGGGAGTCAGCCCCAGCATTTT.

V is TRBV29-1 and J is TRBJ2-1, with D unclear. V lost 5 bases and J lost 7, with 12 bases in between. Germline-derived CDR1 and CDR2 are SQVTM and ANQGSEA. CDR3 length: 12 amino acids. DNA for the CDR3: TGCAGCGTTAAACACGGGTGGAATGAGCAGTTCTTC. Translation: CSVKHGWNEQFF.

This chain connects TRBV5-1 to TRBJ1-4; D is undetermined. The V gene lost 2 bases and the J gene lost 7 bases, with 15 bases spanning the gap. From germline, CDR1 is SGHRS and CDR2 YFSETQ. The CDR3 is 15 residues long. The CDR3 spells CASSFNDISGEKLFF. The CDR3 DNA follows: TGCGCCAGCAGCTTCAACGACATATCAGGTGAAAAACTGTTTTTT.

The genes are TRBV15 and TRBJ1-4; D gene unclear. From germline, CDR1 is LNHNV and CDR2 YYDKDF (reference sequence). Between the trimmed V and J ends, which lost 3 bases and 12 bases, there was a span of 17 bases. The CDR3 is 14 residues long. The CDR3 loop reads CATSRIITPRELFF. The CDR3 DNA sequence: TGTGCCACCAGCAGGATCATAACACCGAGGGAACTGTTTTTT.

This clone appeared a single time. The chain joins TRBV13 to TRBJ1-5; the D is unclear. There are 15 residues in the CDR3. CDR1 and CDR2 from the germline V gene are PRHDT and FYEKMQ (reference sequence). The germline V and J ends were trimmed by 5 bases and 0 bases, with 11 bases remaining between them. CDR3 sequence (DNA): TGTGCCAGCAGCATCAGTGGGGTTAGCAATCAGCCCCAGCATTTT. This sequence encodes CASSISGVSNQPQHF.

The V call is TRBV28, the J call TRBJ2-1; D unresolved. Germline CDR1 reads MDHEN; CDR2 reads SYDVKM. This CDR3 region has 11 residues. Trimming took off 5 bases at V and 8 bases at J, with 7 bases between the two ends. The CDR3 DNA reads TGTGCCAGCAGTGTTTATGATGAGCAGTTCTTC. Translating it yields CASSVYDEQFF.

V is TRBV7-9 and J is TRBJ2-7; D gene ambiguous. The CDR3 has 14 residues. Germline V gene sequence: CDR1 SEHNR, CDR2 FQNEAQ (reference sequence). Deletions cut 4 bases from V and 3 bases from J, with 13 bases between. The CDR3, as DNA: TGTGCCAGCAGCTATGACCCTAGTGGCTACGAGCAGTACTTC. Its translation is CASSYDPSGYEQYF.

The chain uses TRBV14 and TRBJ2-7, with TRBD1 matching over 8 bases. Per germline, CDR1 SGHDN and CDR2 FVKESK. V lost 0 bases to trimming and J lost 12 bases; unmatched junction nucleotides: 7. CDR3 length equals 13 residues. CDR3 sequence reads: CASSQDKRDRRYF. In nucleotides, the CDR3 is TGTGCCAGCAGCCAAGATAAGAGGGACAGGCGGTACTTC.

The chain links TRBV11-3 to TRBJ2-7, with D possibly TRBD1 on 6 matching bases. The V and J ends lost 5 bases and 0 bases respectively, with 17 bases between them. This CDR3 is 16 amino acids long. Germline V gene sequence: CDR1 SGHNT, CDR2 YENEEA. The CDR3, as DNA: TGTGCCAGCAGCCGATCCGGGACACTTTCCTCCTACGAGCAGTACTTC. Residues: CASSRSGTLSSYEQYF.

This clone was observed a handful of times. This chain joins TRBV7-9 and TRBJ2-2; 9 bases match TRBD1. The CDR3 length is 16 residues. With V trimmed by 5 bases and J by 3 bases, 7 bases remained unmatched. The germline V gene encodes CDR1 SEHNR and CDR2 FQNEAQ (reference sequence). CDR3 bases: TGTGCCAGCAGCCCACCGGGACAGGGACACACCGGGGAGCTGTTTTTT. It translates to CASSPPGQGHTGELFF. Using reference TRBV7-9 and TRBJ2-2 for the parts outside the CDR3, the full variable domain is DTGVSQNPRHKITKRGQNVTFRCDPISEHNRLYWYRQTLGQGPEFLTYFQNEAQLEKSRLLSDRFSAERPKGSFSTLEIQRTEQGDSAMYLCASSPPGQGHTGELFFGEGSRLTVL.